Presented here are 9 T cell receptor beta chains from one specimen sequenced in a study of identical twins. In TCRdb, the 5' RACE reads were re-called with MiXCR into one record per CDR3 protein. Among around 1.7 million distinct CDR3 sequences listed, less than 35% were seen once. Sequenced: cord blood. The receptors were gathered from a newborn girl in good health.

This chain joins TRBV5-6 and TRBJ2-4; D is unclear. V gave up 5 bases and J gave up 3 bases, with 15 bases separating them. Per the germline V gene, CDR1 is SGHDT and CDR2 is YYEEEE. The CDR3 sequence is 15 residues long. The CDR3 nucleotides read TGTGCCAGCAGGGTGTGGGGTCTAAGCAAAAACATTCAGTACTTC. Translation: CASRVWGLSKNIQYF.

This chain joins TRBV12-3 or TRBV12-4 and TRBJ1-1, with D possibly TRBD1 on 5 matching bases. The CDR3 extends over 16 amino acids. V shed 7 bases and J shed 4 bases, with 22 bases lying between them. Written as DNA, the CDR3 is TGTGCCAGCAACCCGATCGGGGGAGTAATAAGCACTGAAGCTTTCTTT. Its protein product is CASNPIGGVISTEAFF.

This clonotype appeared a few times. The chain combines TRBV28 with TRBJ1-1; D perhaps matches TRBD1 (5 bases). Per the germline V gene, CDR1 is MDHEN and CDR2 is SYDVKM. This CDR3 is 15 amino acids long. The V and J ends lost 4 bases and 3 bases respectively, with 15 bases between them. The CDR3 region is CASSYQGLGDTEAFF. In DNA, the CDR3 is TGTGCCAGCAGTTATCAAGGGTTGGGGGACACTGAAGCTTTCTTT.

This clonotype was detected only a few times. The chain combines TRBV7-9 with TRBJ2-7; possibly TRBD2 for D (5 bases). CDR1 and CDR2 (germline): SEHNR, FQNEAQ (reference sequence). This CDR3 spans 15 amino acids. V shed 5 bases and J shed 0 bases, with 14 bases lying between them. CDR3 region: CASSQTGILSYEQYF. Here the CDR3 DNA reads TGTGCCAGCAGCCAGACCGGGATTCTCTCCTACGAGCAGTACTTC.

The V call is TRBV7-2, the J call TRBJ2-3, with 8 nucleotides matching TRBD1. Unmatched junction bases numbered 5, after V lost 0 bases and J lost 3 bases. Germline loops: CDR1 SGHTA, CDR2 FQGNSA. The CDR3 consists of 16 residues. The CDR3 region is CASSLAQGAWTDTQYF. As DNA, the CDR3 is TGTGCCAGCAGCTTAGCGCAGGGGGCATGGACAGATACGCAGTATTTT.

This clonotype was detected only a few times. The chain is built from TRBV28 and TRBJ2-5, with D perhaps TRBD2 (6 bases). The DNA end lines up better with TRBJ2-7; the J call may be wrong. Germline V lookup: CDR1 MDHEN, CDR2 SYDVKM. This CDR3 contains 15 residues. This CDR3 is CASSSSQGGGYEQYF. The CDR3 DNA is TGTGCCAGCAGTTCATCCCAGGGTGGGGGGTACGAGCAGTACTTC.

V gene TRBV15 combines with J gene TRBJ1-5, with D tentatively TRBD1 (6 bases). This CDR3 has 15 amino acids. In germline, CDR1 is LNHNV, CDR2 YYDKDF (reference sequence). V lost 0 bases and J lost 6, with 12 bases in between. The CDR3 region has the DNA TGTGCCACCAGCAGAGACTACAGGGCAGGTCAGCCCCAGCATTTT. It specifies CATSRDYRAGQPQHF.

This clonotype was seen repeatedly, ten times or more. At one of its ends the junction is not consistent with the germline gene, which may arise from a read error. The V gene is TRBV5-1, the J gene TRBJ1-1; D gene uncertain. Per germline, CDR1 SGHRS and CDR2 YFSETQ. This CDR3 contains 14 residues. CDR3 coding DNA: TGTGCCAGCAGCTTAGTGTGGGGGAACACTGAAGCTTTCTTT. It yields the protein CASSLVWGNTEAFF.

This clonotype has a handful of counts. V is TRBV20-1 and J is TRBJ2-7; no clear D gene. Germline lookup yields CDR1 DFQATT and CDR2 SNEGSKA (reference sequence). V lost 0 bases to trimming and J lost 4 bases, with 13 bases between them. This CDR3 is built from 14 residues. The CDR3 spells CSARDPTATYEQYF. Written as DNA, the CDR3 is TGCAGTGCTAGAGATCCTACAGCTACTTACGAGCAGTACTTC.